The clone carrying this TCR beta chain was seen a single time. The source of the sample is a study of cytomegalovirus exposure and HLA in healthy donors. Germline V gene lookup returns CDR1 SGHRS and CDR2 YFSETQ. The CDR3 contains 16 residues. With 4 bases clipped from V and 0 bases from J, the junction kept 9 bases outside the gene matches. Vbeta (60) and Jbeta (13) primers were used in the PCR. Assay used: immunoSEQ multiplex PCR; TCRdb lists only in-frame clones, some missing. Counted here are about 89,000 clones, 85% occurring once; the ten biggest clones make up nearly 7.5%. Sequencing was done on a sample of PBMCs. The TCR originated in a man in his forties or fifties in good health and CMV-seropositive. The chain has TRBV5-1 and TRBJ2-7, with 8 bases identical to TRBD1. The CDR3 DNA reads TGCGCCAGCAGCCCCGGGCGGGACAGGAGCTCCTACGAGCAGTACTTC. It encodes CASSPGRDRSSYEQYF.